These T cell receptor beta chains were read from a single sample in a study of blood T cell repertoires in COVID-19. Data came from immunoSEQ multiplex PCR; TCRdb stores just in-frame clones and leaves some out. The sample records 300,000 to 400,000 clones, 88% being singletons. The source material was peripheral blood. Receptor source: a woman between 65 and 79 years old with COVID-19, enrolled during active disease. Each CDR3 is given with its conserved first and last residue. The D gene is left open where the match is weak. Not every row has a clone size; where given, it reads once, few, many or a size class.

V: TRBV23-1
D: -
size: -
J: TRBJ1-2
DNA: TGCGCCAGCAGTCAGCGCCTGCCACCAGCCTGGGGCCTATATGGCTACACCTTC
CDR3: CASSQRLPPAWGLYGYTF

V: TRBV6-5
D: -
size: -
J: TRBJ2-7
DNA: TGTGCCAGCAACGATGCAGGGTTCGAGCAGTACTTC
CDR3: CASNDAGFEQYF

V: TRBV30
D: TRBD1
size: once
J: TRBJ1-5
DNA: TGTGCCTGGAGTGTCCGGGACAGGGCGTATAGCAATCAGCCCCAGCATTTT
CDR3: CAWSVRDRAYSNQPQHF

V: TRBV3-1/TRBV3-2
D: -
size: -
J: TRBJ1-4
DNA: TGTGCCAGCAGCCAGCAGGGGAAGGGTGAAAAACTGTTTTTT
CDR3: CASSQQGKGEKLFF

V: TRBV2
D: -
size: -
J: TRBJ1-2
DNA: TGTGCCACAAGCGGGAGAGGGTATCGTGGCTATGGCTACACCTTC
CDR3: CATSGRGYRGYGYTF

V: TRBV7-9
D: TRBD1
size: few
J: TRBJ2-7
DNA: TGTGCCAGCAGCTCCCCGACAGGGGCCTACGAGCAGTACTTC
CDR3: CASSSPTGAYEQYF

V: TRBV29-1
D: TRBD1
size: -
J: TRBJ1-1
DNA: TGCAGCGTTGATTCGACAGGGTTCAACACTGAAGCTTTCTTT
CDR3: CSVDSTGFNTEAFF

V: TRBV4-2
D: TRBD1
size: -
J: TRBJ2-5
DNA: TGTGCCAGCAGCCCTGGACAGGGGCAAGAGACCCAGTACTTC
CDR3: CASSPGQGQETQYF

V: TRBV6-5
D: -
size: -
J: TRBJ1-1
DNA: TGTGCCAGCAGCCCCTTCAGGGTTTTAGGTGAAGCTTTCTTT
CDR3: CASSPFRVLGEAFF

V: TRBV27
D: TRBD1
size: -
J: TRBJ1-5
DNA: TGTGCCAGCAGTCGGACAGGGGGCAATCAGCCCCAGCATTTT
CDR3: CASSRTGGNQPQHF

V: TRBV5-1
D: -
size: -
J: TRBJ2-6
DNA: TGCGCCAGCAGCTTGGAGGGGTATGGGGCCAACGTCCTGACTTTC
CDR3: CASSLEGYGANVLTF

V: TRBV30
D: -
size: -
J: TRBJ1-2
DNA: TGTGCCTGGAGTTCACAGGGTTATTTTGGCTACACCTTC
CDR3: CAWSSQGYFGYTF

V: TRBV2
D: -
size: -
J: TRBJ1-3
DNA: TGTGCCAGCAGAAGACAGGTTTATGCTGGAAACACCATATATTTT
CDR3: CASRRQVYAGNTIYF

V: TRBV5-1
D: TRBD1
size: -
J: TRBJ2-5
DNA: TGCGCCAGCAGCTCGCAGACAGGGGGGGAGACCCAGTACTTC
CDR3: CASSSQTGGETQYF

V: TRBV7-2
D: TRBD2
size: -
J: TRBJ2-7
DNA: TGTGCCAGCAGCTCATCTAGCGGGGGCTCCTACGAGCAGTACTTC
CDR3: CASSSSSGGSYEQYF

V: TRBV5-8
D: -
size: -
J: TRBJ2-5
DNA: TGTGCCAGCAGCACTGGGGCAGGGCTGGAGACCCAGTACTTC
CDR3: CASSTGAGLETQYF